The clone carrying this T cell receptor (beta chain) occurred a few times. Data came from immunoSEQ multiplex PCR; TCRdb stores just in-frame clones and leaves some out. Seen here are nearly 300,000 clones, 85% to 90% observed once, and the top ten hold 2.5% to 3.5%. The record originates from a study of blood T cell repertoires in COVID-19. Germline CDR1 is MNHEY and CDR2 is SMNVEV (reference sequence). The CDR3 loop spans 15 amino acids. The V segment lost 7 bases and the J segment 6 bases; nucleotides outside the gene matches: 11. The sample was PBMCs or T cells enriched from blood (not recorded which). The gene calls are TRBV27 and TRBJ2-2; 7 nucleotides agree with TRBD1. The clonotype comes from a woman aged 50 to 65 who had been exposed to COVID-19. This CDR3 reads CASTLGWDSPGELFF. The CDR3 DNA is TGTGCCAGCACCTTGGGTTGGGACAGTCCCGGGGAGCTGTTTTTT.